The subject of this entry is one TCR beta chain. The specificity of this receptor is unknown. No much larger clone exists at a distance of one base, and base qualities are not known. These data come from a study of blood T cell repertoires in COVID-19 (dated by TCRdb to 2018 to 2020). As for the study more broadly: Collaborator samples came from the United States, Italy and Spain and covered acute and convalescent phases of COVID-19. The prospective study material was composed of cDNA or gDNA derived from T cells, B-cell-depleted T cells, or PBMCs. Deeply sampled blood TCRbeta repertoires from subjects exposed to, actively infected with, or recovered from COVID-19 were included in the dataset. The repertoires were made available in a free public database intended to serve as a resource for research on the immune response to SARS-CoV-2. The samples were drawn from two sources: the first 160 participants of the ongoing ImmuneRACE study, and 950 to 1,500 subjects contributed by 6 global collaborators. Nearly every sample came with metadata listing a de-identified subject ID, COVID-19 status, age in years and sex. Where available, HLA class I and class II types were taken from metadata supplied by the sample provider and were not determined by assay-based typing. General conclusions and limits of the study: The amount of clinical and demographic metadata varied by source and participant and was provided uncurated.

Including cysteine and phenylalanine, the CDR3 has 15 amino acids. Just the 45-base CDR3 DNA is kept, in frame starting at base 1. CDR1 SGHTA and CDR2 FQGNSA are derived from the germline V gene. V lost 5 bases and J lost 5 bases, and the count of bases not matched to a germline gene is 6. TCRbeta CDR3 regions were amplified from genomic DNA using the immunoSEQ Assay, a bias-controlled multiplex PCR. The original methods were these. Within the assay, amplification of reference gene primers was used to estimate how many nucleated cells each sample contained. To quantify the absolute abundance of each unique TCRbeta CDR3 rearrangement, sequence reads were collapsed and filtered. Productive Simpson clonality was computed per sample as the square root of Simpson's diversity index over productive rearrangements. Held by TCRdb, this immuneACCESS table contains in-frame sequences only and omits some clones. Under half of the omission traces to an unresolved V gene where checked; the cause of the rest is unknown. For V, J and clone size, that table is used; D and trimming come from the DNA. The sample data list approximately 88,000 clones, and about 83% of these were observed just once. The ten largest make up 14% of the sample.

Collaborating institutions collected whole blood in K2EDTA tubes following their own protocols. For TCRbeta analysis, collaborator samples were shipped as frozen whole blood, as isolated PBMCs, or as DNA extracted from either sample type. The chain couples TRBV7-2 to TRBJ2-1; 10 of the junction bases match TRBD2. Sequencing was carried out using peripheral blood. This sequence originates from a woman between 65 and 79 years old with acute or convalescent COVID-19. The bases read TGTGCCAGCAGCCTTGGACTAGCGGTAAACAATGAGCAGTTCTTC. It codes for CASSLGLAVNNEQFF.